The 24 T cell receptor beta chains below come from one sample, sequenced in a study of blood T cell repertoires in COVID-19. Assay: immunoSEQ multiplex PCR; the TCRdb copy retains only in-frame clones and omits some. This table has 90,000 or so clones, about 70% appearing once. Sequences were obtained from peripheral blood. The source is a woman between 55 and 75 years old in a cohort sampled during active or convalescent COVID-19.

This clone has more than one count but fewer than ten. The CDR3 loop reads CASSLSVENTEAFF. The CDR3 DNA reads as TGTGCCAGCAGCTTATCGGTAGAGAACACTGAAGCTTTCTTT. V usage is TRBV7-9 and J usage is TRBJ1-1; the D is unclear. The CDR3 runs to 14 residues. Germline assignment: CDR1 SEHNR and CDR2 FQNEAQ (reference sequence). V was shortened by 2 bases and J by 1 base, with 8 bases between the two germline ends. The variable domain in full, with the rest retrieved from reference TRBV7-9 and TRBJ1-1, is DTGVSQNPRHKITKRGQNVTFRCDPISEHNRLYWYRQTLGQGPEFLTYFQNEAQLEKSRLLSDRFSAERPKGSFSTLEIQRTEQGDSAMYLCASSLSVENTEAFFGQGTRLTVV.

This clone occurred once. J is TRBJ2-2 and V is TRBV5-4; D gene uncertain. The V end was cut by 0 bases, the J end by 6 bases, with 9 bases between. CDR1 is SGHNT, CDR2 YYREEE, per germline (reference sequence). This CDR3 comprises 14 residues. The CDR3 DNA is TGTGCCAGCAGCTTGGCCCCTCGTTCCGGGGAGCTGTTTTTT. Residues: CASSLAPRSGELFF.

This clone was seen a handful of times. V and J are TRBV5-1 and TRBJ1-1; D remains ambiguous. Germline V CDR1 and CDR2: SGHRS, YFSETQ. V lost 4 bases and J lost 0, with 7 bases in between. The CDR3 consists of 13 residues. This CDR3 is CASSPDMNTEAFF. DNA of the CDR3: TGCGCCAGCAGCCCCGACATGAACACTGAAGCTTTCTTT.

The rearrangement uses TRBV28 and TRBJ2-6; 12 bases line up with TRBD1. With 6 bases clipped from V and 4 bases from J, the junction kept 4 bases outside the gene matches. CDR1 and CDR2 (germline): MDHEN, SYDVKM. This CDR3 region has 16 residues. For the CDR3, the DNA is TGTGCCAGCAGGGGACAGGGGGCACACGGGGCCAACGTCCTGACTTTC. It is translated as CASRGQGAHGANVLTF.

The rearrangement joins TRBV11-2 to TRBJ2-2; perhaps TRBD1 as D (5 bases). The germline V gene encodes CDR1 SGHAT and CDR2 FQNNGV. V dropped 8 bases and J dropped 0 bases, with 16 bases sitting between them. The CDR3 has 16 residues. In DNA form, the CDR3 reads TGTGCCAGCCCCCAGGGCCCGGCAGCGAACACCGGGGAGCTGTTTTTT. It encodes CASPQGPAANTGELFF.

This clone was detected once. The V and J genes are TRBV5-1 and TRBJ1-2; 8 bases fit TRBD1. The CDR3 consists of 17 residues. The V gene's germline CDR1 is SGHRS and CDR2 YFSETQ. Trimming at V came to 2 bases and at J to 0 bases, leaving 9 bases not matched to a gene. Written as DNA, the CDR3 is TGCGCCAGCAGCTTTAACGGCGGACAGGGAGCTAACTATGGCTACACCTTC. Translating it yields CASSFNGGQGANYGYTF.

This chain connects TRBV4-1 to TRBJ1-6, with D possibly matching TRBD1 (5 bases). Germline V gene lookup returns CDR1 MGHRA and CDR2 YSYEKL. This CDR3 is built from 16 residues. V lost 3 bases to trimming and J lost 6 bases, with 15 bases between them. The chain's CDR3 is CASSHLLQVPNSPLHF. DNA for the CDR3: TGCGCCAGCAGCCATTTACTACAGGTCCCTAATTCACCCCTCCACTTT.

Written as DNA, the CDR3 is TGCGCCAGCACCCTCAGCGGGGGTAGCACAGATACGCAGTATTTT. Translated, it gives CASTLSGGSTDTQYF. This chain connects TRBV5-1 to TRBJ2-3, with 8 positions matching TRBD2. The CDR3 has 15 residues. Trimming cost V 6 bases and J 0 bases; bases outside gene matches: 6. The V gene's germline CDR1 is SGHRS and CDR2 YFSETQ.

The chain joins TRBV29-1 to TRBJ2-7, with D possibly matching TRBD2 (6 bases). In germline, CDR1 is SQVTM, CDR2 ANQGSEA. CDR3 length: 13 amino acids. V shed 5 bases and J shed 10 bases, with 21 bases lying between them. CDR3 residues: CSVLEGLVPLQYF. For the CDR3, the DNA is TGCAGCGTTTTGGAGGGGCTGGTCCCCCTCCAGTACTTC.

The chain joins TRBV7-2 to TRBJ1-2; D uncertain. Germline V gene sequence: CDR1 SGHTA, CDR2 FQGNSA. The germline V and J ends were trimmed by 3 bases and 5 bases, with 7 bases remaining between them. This CDR3 has 12 residues. The CDR3: CASSFSNYGYTF. CDR3 nucleotide sequence: TGTGCCAGCAGCTTTAGTAATTATGGCTACACCTTC.

The J gene is TRBJ2-1, the V gene TRBV2; 8 bases line up with TRBD2. Looked up from germline, CDR1 is SNHLY and CDR2 is FYNNEI. V shed 6 bases, J shed 3 bases, and the junction held 10 bases outside the gene matches. The CDR3 sequence is 16 residues long. The CDR3 DNA follows: TGTGCCAGCAGAGATAGTAGCGGGGCGAACTACAATGAGCAGTTCTTC. Translation: CASRDSSGANYNEQFF.

This clone was observed once. The V and J genes are TRBV18 and TRBJ2-7, with 8 bases identical to TRBD1. Germline V gene data show CDR1 as KGHSH and CDR2 as LQKENI. V trimming: 5 bases; J trimming: 2 bases; junction bases outside the gene matches: 8. CDR3 length: 15 amino acids. The CDR3 loop is CASSFGQGLTYEQYF. The CDR3 nucleotides are TGTGCCAGCTCATTCGGACAGGGCCTTACCTACGAGCAGTACTTC.

This clone was counted a few times. This chain connects TRBV7-9 to TRBJ2-1; 15 bases fit TRBD2. Germline loops: CDR1 SEHNR, CDR2 FQNEAQ (reference sequence). The V gene end was trimmed by 0 bases and the J gene end by 6 bases; junction bases not matched to a gene: 3. The CDR3 extends over 17 amino acids. CDR3: CASSLAEGLAGGNEQFF. The CDR3 DNA is TGTGCCAGCAGCTTAGCCGAGGGACTAGCGGGGGGCAATGAGCAGTTCTTC.

This clone showed up just a few times. The rearrangement uses TRBV2 and TRBJ1-5; 7 positions agree with TRBD1. The CDR3 spans 15 residues. V gave up 5 bases and J gave up 6 bases; unmatched junction bases: 10. Germline CDR1 is SNHLY and CDR2 is FYNNEI. The CDR3 DNA reads TGTGCCAGCAGTAAAAACAGGGGAGCGATTCAGCCCCAGCATTTT. This sequence encodes CASSKNRGAIQPQHF.

The chain combines TRBV21-1 with TRBJ1-5; TRBD1, the table's D call, was not compared with the DNA. TRBV21-1 is designated a pseudogene. This CDR3 region has 17 residues. The CDR3 protein is CASSPPSRQGGNQPQHF. The CDR3 region has the DNA TGTGCCAGCAGCCCCCCATCCAGACAGGGAGGCAATCAGCCCCAGCATTTT.

This chain connects TRBV7-9 to TRBJ2-2; 7 bases align to TRBD2. Per germline, CDR1 SEHNR and CDR2 FQNEAQ (reference sequence). J lost 0 bases, V lost 5 bases, and 6 bases had no gene match. The CDR3 runs to 16 residues. Written as DNA, the CDR3 is TGTGCCAGCAGCATCCCCGGGACTACGAACACCGGGGAGCTGTTTTTT. Translated: CASSIPGTTNTGELFF. Supplemented by reference TRBV7-9 and TRBJ2-2, the full variable domain reads DTGVSQNPRHKITKRGQNVTFRCDPISEHNRLYWYRQTLGQGPEFLTYFQNEAQLEKSRLLSDRFSAERPKGSFSTLEIQRTEQGDSAMYLCASSIPGTTNTGELFFGEGSRLTVL.

The chain employs TRBV3-1 (or the pseudogene TRBV3-2) and TRBJ2-7; D perhaps matches TRBD1 (6 bases). Trimming removed 4 bases from V and 4 bases from J, with 14 bases in between. CDR1 and CDR2 from the germline V gene are LGHDT and YNNKEL (reference sequence). This CDR3 is 14 amino acids long. Here the CDR3 reads CASSRSGAEYEQYF. The CDR3 region has the DNA TGTGCCAGCAGCCGGTCAGGGGCGGAATACGAGCAGTACTTC.

This clone was seen more than once but under ten times. This chain uses TRBV7-2 with TRBJ2-2, with 10 positions matching TRBD2. J lost 7 bases, V lost 1 base, and 9 bases had no gene match. CDR1 is SGHTA, CDR2 FQGNSA, per germline. This CDR3 contains 17 residues. The CDR3 spells CASSLGLAGEAGGELFF. CDR3 DNA: TGTGCCAGCAGCTTAGGGCTAGCGGGGGAGGCTGGCGGGGAGCTGTTTTTT.

V gene TRBV4-1 combines with J gene TRBJ1-1, with a weak D call TRBD1 (6 bases). The CDR3 is 13 amino acids. CDR1 is MGHRA and CDR2 is YSYEKL in the germline V gene. V lost 4 bases, J lost 4 bases, and 10 bases lay in between. CDR3 sequence: CASSLGASTEAFF. The CDR3 region has the DNA TGCGCCAGCAGCCTGGGGGCGAGCACTGAAGCTTTCTTT.

The rearrangement joins TRBV3-1 (or the pseudogene TRBV3-2) to TRBJ1-2; TRBD1 might be the D (6 bases). Germline lookup yields CDR1 LGHDT and CDR2 YNNKEL (reference sequence). The CDR3 sequence is 14 residues long. Trimming shortened V by 1 base and J by 6 bases, and 12 bases separated the two germline ends. The DNA for the CDR3 is TGTGCCAGCAGCCAAGCAATAGGGGGGGATGGCTACACCTTC. Translation gives CASSQAIGGDGYTF.

This clone was counted a few times. V gene TRBV30 combines with J gene TRBJ1-5, with 11 nucleotides matching TRBD1. This CDR3 has 15 residues. Germline lookup yields CDR1 GTSNPN and CDR2 SVGIG (reference sequence). V trimming: 1 base; J trimming: 6 bases; junction bases outside the gene matches: 5. The CDR3 sequence is CAWSAGTGGLQPQHF. CDR3 DNA: TGTGCCTGGAGTGCCGGGACAGGGGGACTTCAGCCCCAGCATTTT.

This clone has just a few counts. This sequence joins TRBV4-1 and TRBJ1-4, with 7 bases lining up with TRBD1. V shed 4 bases and J 2 bases; nucleotides not matched to a gene: 13. Germline-derived CDR1 and CDR2 are MGHRA and YSYEKL. This CDR3 region has 18 residues. CDR3 coding DNA: TGCGCCAGCAGCCTAACTGGGACAGTAGGTCGGACTAATGAAAAACTGTTTTTT. It yields the protein CASSLTGTVGRTNEKLFF.

The chain couples TRBV6-5 to TRBJ1-1; no clear D. Between the trimmed V and J ends, which lost 6 bases and 7 bases, there was a span of 9 bases. Germline V gene data show CDR1 as MNHEY and CDR2 as SVGAGI. This CDR3 has 11 residues. In nucleotides, the CDR3 is TGTGCCAGCAGAAGACAAAGTGAAGCTTTCTTT. Its translation is CASRRQSEAFF.

The chain recombines TRBV6-5 with TRBJ2-1; TRBD2 matches 12 bases. In germline, CDR1 is MNHEY, CDR2 SVGAGI. Losses at the gene ends were 4 bases for V and 7 bases for J; bases not matched to a gene: 5. The CDR3 has 15 amino acids. The CDR3 DNA sequence: TGTGCCAGCAGTTTACGGACTAGCGGGATTAATGAGCAGTTCTTC. Its translation: CASSLRTSGINEQFF.